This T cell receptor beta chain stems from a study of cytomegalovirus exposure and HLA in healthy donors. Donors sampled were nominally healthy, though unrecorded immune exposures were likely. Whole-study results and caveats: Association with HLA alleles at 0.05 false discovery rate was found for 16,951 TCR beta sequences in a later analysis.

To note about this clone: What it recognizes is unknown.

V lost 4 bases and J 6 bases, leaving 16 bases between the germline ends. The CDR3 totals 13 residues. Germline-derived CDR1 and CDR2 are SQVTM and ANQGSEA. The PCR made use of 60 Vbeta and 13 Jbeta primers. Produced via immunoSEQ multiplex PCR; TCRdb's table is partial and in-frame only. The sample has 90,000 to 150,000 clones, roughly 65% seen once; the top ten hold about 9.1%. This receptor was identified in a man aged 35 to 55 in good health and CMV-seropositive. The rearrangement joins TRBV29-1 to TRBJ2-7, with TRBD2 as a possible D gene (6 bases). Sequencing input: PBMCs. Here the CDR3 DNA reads TGCAGCGTTGGGGTCAATATGGAGGGCGAGCAGTACTTC. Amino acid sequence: CSVGVNMEGEQYF.